A selection of T cell receptor beta chains follows, all from one sample in a study of cytomegalovirus exposure and HLA in healthy donors. This table comes from immunoSEQ multiplex PCR, and its TCRdb copy is limited to in-frame clones, with some not included. There are roughly 130,000 clones in the sample; 74% occur only once, and 5.8% lies in the top ten. The source material was PBMCs. The origin of the receptors is a woman aged 50 to 65 in good health and CMV-seropositive. The CDR3 runs from the conserved cysteine through the conserved F or W. The order of the fields is J gene, V gene, clone size, D gene, CDR3 protein, CDR3 DNA. The D gene is left open where the match is weak. Where a row states a size, it is once, few, many or the class of an expanded clone; other rows omit it.

J: TRBJ2-3
V: TRBV19
size: .
D: TRBD1
CDR3: CASSPGQGTDTQYF
DNA: TGTGCCTCTTCCCCGGGACAGGGGACAGATACGCAGTATTTT

J: TRBJ1-3
V: TRBV6-5
size: medium-sized
D: TRBD1
CDR3: CASKLGTGAGNTIYF
DNA: TGTGCCAGCAAGCTGGGAACAGGGGCTGGAAACACCATATATTTT

J: TRBJ2-2
V: TRBV2
size: once
D: TRBD2
CDR3: CASMRNSGGSGELFF
DNA: TGTGCCAGCATGAGGAATAGCGGGGGGTCCGGGGAGCTGTTTTTT

J: TRBJ1-1
V: TRBV4-2
size: .
D: .
CDR3: CASNRGRDIDTEAFF
DNA: TGTGCCAGCAACCGGGGACGGGACATCGACACTGAAGCTTTCTTT

J: TRBJ1-2
V: TRBV4-1
size: .
D: .
CDR3: CASSQGVRGYTF
DNA: TGCGCCAGCAGCCAAGGGGTGAGGGGCTACACCTTC

J: TRBJ2-7
V: TRBV5-1
size: once
D: .
CDR3: CASSLDSNAYYEQYF
DNA: TGCGCCAGCAGCTTGGATTCTAACGCCTATTACGAGCAGTACTTC

J: TRBJ2-3
V: TRBV7-2
size: .
D: TRBD2
CDR3: CASRRGGFSDTQYF
DNA: TGTGCCAGCAGGCGGGGGGGTTTCTCAGATACGCAGTATTTT

J: TRBJ1-1
V: TRBV7-2
size: .
D: .
CDR3: CASSPQGYTEAFF
DNA: TGTGCCAGCAGCCCGCAGGGATACACTGAAGCTTTCTTT

J: TRBJ1-2
V: TRBV19
size: .
D: TRBD1
CDR3: CASGQGGSYTF
DNA: TGTGCCAGCGGACAGGGGGGGAGCTACACCTTC

J: TRBJ2-3
V: TRBV4-3
size: .
D: .
CDR3: CASSQEIPPSPGTDTQYF
DNA: TGCGCCAGCAGCCAAGAAATTCCCCCCAGCCCCGGGACAGATACGCAGTATTTT

J: TRBJ2-1
V: TRBV9
size: .
D: TRBD2
CDR3: CASSVRTSGGGNEQFF
DNA: TGTGCCAGCAGCGTAAGGACTAGCGGGGGGGGGAATGAGCAGTTCTTC

J: TRBJ2-7
V: TRBV4-2
size: .
D: .
CDR3: CASSQVSGRAGEQYF
DNA: TGTGCCAGCAGCCAAGTTTCGGGGAGAGCGGGCGAGCAGTACTTC

J: TRBJ2-3
V: TRBV19
size: .
D: TRBD2
CDR3: CASSNLAGGTDTQYF
DNA: TGTGCCAGTAGTAACCTAGCGGGGGGCACAGATACGCAGTATTTT

J: TRBJ1-1
V: TRBV6-5
size: few
D: .
CDR3: CASTGTKNTEAFF
DNA: TGTGCCAGCACCGGGACAAAGAACACTGAAGCTTTCTTT

J: TRBJ1-1
V: TRBV27
size: .
D: .
CDR3: CASSLTGGAQAFF
DNA: TGTGCCAGCAGTTTAACTGGGGGCGCCCAAGCTTTCTTT

J: TRBJ1-3
V: TRBV7-2
size: .
D: .
CDR3: CASSSPQAGNTIYF
DNA: TGTGCCAGCAGCTCTCCCCAGGCTGGAAACACCATATATTTT